This T cell receptor (beta chain) came from a study of Ad26.COV2.S vaccination and SARS-CoV-2 variants (dated by TCRdb to about 2021). As for the study more broadly: Vaccine-arm donors were drawn from COV1001, a multicentre, randomized, double-blind, placebo-controlled phase I-IIa trial of Ad26.COV2.S in healthy adults. Ad26.COV2.S was administered intramuscularly at 5 x 10^10 or 1 x 10^11 viral particles, either as a single shot or as two shots given 56 days apart. TCRbeta repertoire sequencing served as the tool for gauging how specific and how broad the SARS-CoV-2-reactive T cell receptors were following Ad26.COV2.S vaccination. A total of 32 samples were included in the TCR-sequenced set, comprising roughly 19 Ad26.COV2.S vaccine recipients, 5 placebo recipients and 8 SARS-CoV-2 convalescent individuals. Trial participants were randomized into five groups of five, in which low-dose or high-dose Ad26.COV2.S was given once or twice, or placebo was given on both occasions. Investigators remained blinded to trial group allocation during experiments and outcome assessment.

TCRbeta CDR3 regions were sequenced with the immunoSEQ Assay. After extraction, genomic DNA underwent amplification by bias-controlled multiplex PCR, followed by high-throughput sequencing. For the original study's pipeline: To quantify the absolute abundance of every unique TCRbeta CDR3 region, sequences were collapsed and filtered. Usable DNA was measured by amplifying reference genes present in all nucleated cells, and TCRbeta template counts were normalized to that usable DNA to estimate T cell fraction. Repertoire TCRs were annotated as SARS-CoV-2-specific when V gene, CDR3 amino acid sequence and J gene were exactly matched to a known reactive TCR set. The reference SARS-CoV-2 TCR set came from MIRA and was filtered for enrichment in COVID-19-positive ImmuneCODE repertoires, removing public or cross-reactive TCRs. Drawing on the MIRA antigens, annotated TCRs were analysed further at the level of specific ORF or position within ORF. Breadth was defined as the number of annotated unique rearrangements divided by the total number of unique productive rearrangements, and depth was defined as the summed frequency of the annotated unique rearrangements. Group comparisons of TCR breadth used two-sided Wilcoxon rank-sum tests. Held by TCRdb, this immuneACCESS table contains in-frame sequences only and omits some clones. Under half of the omission traces to an unresolved V gene where checked; the cause of the rest is unknown. D and trimming come from the DNA, and the V and J calls and clone size come from that table. For this sample there are hundreds of thousands of clones; 80% to 90% appear just once. About 10% of the sample goes to the ten largest clones.

The paper as a whole reports these results and caveats: Compared with placebo recipients, Ad26.COV2.S recipients showed higher spike-specific TCR breadth (P = 0.0014). The study was not powered to compare responses between vaccine doses or regimens. After vaccination, spike-specific CD8+ and CD4+ T cell responses were reported to show substantial breadth. It was noted by the authors that total T cell responses may have been underestimated by the TCR breadth and depth analyses. Vaccine and placebo recipients had similar non-spike TCR breadth, a finding consistent with the vaccine containing only spike.

This clone was counted only a few times. Its antigen is not yet known. Base qualities are not recorded, but no much larger clone differs from it by a single base. From V the trimming removes 1 base and from J it removes 4 bases, while the gene matches leave 4 bases of the junction unaccounted for. Taken from cysteine to phenylalanine, the CDR3 has 15 residues. Just the 45-base CDR3 DNA is kept, in frame starting at base 1. The germline V gene supplies CDR1 MGHRA and CDR2 YSYEKL. Taken with the paper, the label for treatment or condition translates to: 15 to 20 received Ad26.COV2.S at low or high dose, single or two shots; 5 received placebo; per-sample allocation not given. Repertoires of vaccine and placebo recipients were sequenced from samples taken on day 63 after the first injection. In Cohort 1b, 25 or so adults aged 18-55 years were enrolled at a single site in Boston, USA, between 29 July and 7 August 2020. Ad26.COV2.S was a replication-incompetent adenovirus type 26 vector expressing a prefusion-stabilized SARS-CoV-2 spike protein from the original Wuhan strain.

The TCR sequence derives from a person aged 18-65 years who received the Ad26.COV2.S COVID-19 vaccine or a placebo. The rearranged chain carries TRBV4-1 and TRBJ2-1, with 7 bases in between that match TRBD1. The sequencing here drew on peripheral blood, taken in a trial of Ad26.COV2.S vaccine versus placebo. The CDR3 protein is CASSQGDSAYNEQFF. The nucleotide sequence is TGCGCCAGCAGCCAAGGGGACAGCGCTTACAATGAGCAGTTCTTC.